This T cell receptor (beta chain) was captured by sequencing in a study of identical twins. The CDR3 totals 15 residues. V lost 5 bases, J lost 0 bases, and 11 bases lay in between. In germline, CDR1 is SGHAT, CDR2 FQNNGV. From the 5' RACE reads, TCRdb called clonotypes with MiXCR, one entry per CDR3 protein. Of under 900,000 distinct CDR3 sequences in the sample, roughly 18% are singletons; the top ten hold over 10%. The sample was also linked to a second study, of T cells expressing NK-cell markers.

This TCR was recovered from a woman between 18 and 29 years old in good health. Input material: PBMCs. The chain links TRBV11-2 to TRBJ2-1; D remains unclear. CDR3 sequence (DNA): TGTGCCAGCAGCCTCACCGAGGTCTCCTACAATGAGCAGTTCTTC. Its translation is CASSLTEVSYNEQFF.